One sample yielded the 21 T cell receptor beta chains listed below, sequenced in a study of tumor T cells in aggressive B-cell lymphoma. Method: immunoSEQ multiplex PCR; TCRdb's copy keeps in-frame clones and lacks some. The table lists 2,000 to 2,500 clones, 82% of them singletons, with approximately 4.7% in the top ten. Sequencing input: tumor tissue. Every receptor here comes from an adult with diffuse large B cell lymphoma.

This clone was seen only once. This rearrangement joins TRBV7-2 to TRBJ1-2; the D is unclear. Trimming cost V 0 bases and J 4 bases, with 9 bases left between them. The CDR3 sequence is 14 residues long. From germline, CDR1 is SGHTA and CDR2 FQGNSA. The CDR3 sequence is CASSLAAGGYGYTF. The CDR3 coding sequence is TGTGCCAGCAGCTTAGCTGCGGGAGGCTATGGCTACACCTTC.

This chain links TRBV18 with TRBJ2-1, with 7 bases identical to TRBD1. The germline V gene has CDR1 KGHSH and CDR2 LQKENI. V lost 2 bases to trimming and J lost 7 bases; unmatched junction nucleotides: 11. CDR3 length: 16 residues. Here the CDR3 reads CASSPGQVLGRNEQFF. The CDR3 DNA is TGTGCCAGCTCACCAGGACAGGTCCTTGGGCGGAATGAGCAGTTCTTC.

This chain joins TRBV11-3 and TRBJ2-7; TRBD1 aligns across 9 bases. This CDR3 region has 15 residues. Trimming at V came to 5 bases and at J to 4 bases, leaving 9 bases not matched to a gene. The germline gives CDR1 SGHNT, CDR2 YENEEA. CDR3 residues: CASSTSGTGPYEQYF. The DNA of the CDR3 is TGTGCCAGCAGCACCTCCGGGACAGGGCCATACGAGCAGTACTTC.

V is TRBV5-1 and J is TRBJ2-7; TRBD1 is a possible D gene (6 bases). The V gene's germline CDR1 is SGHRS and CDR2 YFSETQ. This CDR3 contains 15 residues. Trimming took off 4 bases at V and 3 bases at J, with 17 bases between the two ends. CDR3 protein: CASSDPRGGGYEQYF. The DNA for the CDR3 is TGCGCCAGCAGCGACCCACGAGGGGGTGGCTACGAGCAGTACTTC.

Here the CDR3 reads CASSLDRAYEQYF. The DNA of the CDR3 is TGTGCCAGCAGCTTGGACAGGGCCTACGAGCAGTACTTC. This sequence joins TRBV11-1 and TRBJ2-7; TRBD1 agrees at 8 bases. Trimming at V came to 3 bases and at J to 2 bases, leaving 0 bases not matched to a gene. CDR3 size: 13 residues. Germline-derived CDR1 and CDR2 are SGHAT and FQDESV (reference sequence).

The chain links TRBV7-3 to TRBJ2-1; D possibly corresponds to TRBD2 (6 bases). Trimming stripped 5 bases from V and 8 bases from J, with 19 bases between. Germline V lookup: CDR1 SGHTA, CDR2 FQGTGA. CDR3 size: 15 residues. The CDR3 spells CASSQRLVGLHEQFF. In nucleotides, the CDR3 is TGTGCCAGCAGCCAAAGACTAGTGGGTCTACATGAGCAGTTCTTC.

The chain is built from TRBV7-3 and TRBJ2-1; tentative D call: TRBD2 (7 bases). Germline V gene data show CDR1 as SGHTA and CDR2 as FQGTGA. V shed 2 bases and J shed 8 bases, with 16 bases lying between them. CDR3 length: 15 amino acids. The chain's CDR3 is CASSLLGGHGYEQFF. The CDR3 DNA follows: TGTGCCAGCAGCTTACTCGGGGGGCATGGGTATGAGCAGTTCTTC.

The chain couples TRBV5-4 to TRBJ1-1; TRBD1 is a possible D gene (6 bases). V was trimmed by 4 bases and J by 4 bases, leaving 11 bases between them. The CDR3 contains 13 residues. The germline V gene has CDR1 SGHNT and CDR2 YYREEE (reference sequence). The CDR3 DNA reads TGTGCCAGCAGCGAGGGACAAATCACTGAAGCTTTCTTT. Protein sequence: CASSEGQITEAFF.

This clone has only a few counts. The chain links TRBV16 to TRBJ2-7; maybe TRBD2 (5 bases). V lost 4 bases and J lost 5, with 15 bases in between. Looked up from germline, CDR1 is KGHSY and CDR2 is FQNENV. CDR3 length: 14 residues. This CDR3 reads CASSPRPWGDEQYF. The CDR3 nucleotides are TGTGCCAGCAGCCCACGGCCATGGGGAGACGAGCAGTACTTC. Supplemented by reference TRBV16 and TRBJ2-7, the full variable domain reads GEEVAQTPKHLVRGEGQKAKLYCAPIKGHSYVFWYQQVLKNEFKFLISFQNENVFDETGMPKERFSAKCLPNSPCSLEIQATKLEDSAVYFCASSPRPWGDEQYFGPGTRLTVT.

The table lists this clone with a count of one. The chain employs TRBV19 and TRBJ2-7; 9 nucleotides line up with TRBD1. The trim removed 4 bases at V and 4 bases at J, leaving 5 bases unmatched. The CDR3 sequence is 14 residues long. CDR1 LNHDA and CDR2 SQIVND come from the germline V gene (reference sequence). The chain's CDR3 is CASSKGQGSYEQYF. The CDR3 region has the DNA TGTGCCAGTAGTAAAGGACAGGGGTCGTACGAGCAGTACTTC.

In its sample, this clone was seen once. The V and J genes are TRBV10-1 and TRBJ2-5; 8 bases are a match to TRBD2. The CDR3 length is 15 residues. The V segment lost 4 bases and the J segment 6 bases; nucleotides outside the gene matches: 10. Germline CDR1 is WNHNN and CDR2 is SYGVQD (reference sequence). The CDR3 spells CASSGEVAGMQTQYF. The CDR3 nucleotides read TGCGCCAGCAGTGGAGAGGTAGCGGGAATGCAGACCCAGTACTTC.

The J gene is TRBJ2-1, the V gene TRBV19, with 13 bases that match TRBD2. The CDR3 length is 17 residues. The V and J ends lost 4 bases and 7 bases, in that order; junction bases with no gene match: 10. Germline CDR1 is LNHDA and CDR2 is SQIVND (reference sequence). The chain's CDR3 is CASSSKGLAGVWNEQFF. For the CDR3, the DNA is TGTGCCAGTAGTAGCAAAGGACTAGCGGGAGTATGGAATGAGCAGTTCTTC.

This CDR3 reads CASNFSGQSYEQYF. The CDR3 DNA is TGTGCCAGCAATTTTAGCGGGCAGTCCTACGAGCAGTACTTC. The chain joins TRBV27 to TRBJ2-7, with 7 positions matching TRBD2. V lost 7 bases to trimming and J lost 1 base; unmatched junction nucleotides: 7. The CDR3 loop spans 14 amino acids. Per the germline V gene, CDR1 is MNHEY and CDR2 is SMNVEV (reference sequence).

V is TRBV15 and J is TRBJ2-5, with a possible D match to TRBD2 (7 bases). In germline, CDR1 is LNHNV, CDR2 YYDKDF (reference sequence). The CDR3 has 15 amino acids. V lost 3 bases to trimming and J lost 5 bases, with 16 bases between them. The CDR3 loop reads CATSSFGGPRETQYF. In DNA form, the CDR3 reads TGTGCCACCAGCAGCTTCGGGGGGCCCCGGGAGACCCAGTACTTC.

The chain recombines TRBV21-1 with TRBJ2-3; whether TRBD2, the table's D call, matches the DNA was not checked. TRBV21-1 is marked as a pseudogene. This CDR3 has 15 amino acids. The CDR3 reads CASSKGTGCTDTQYF. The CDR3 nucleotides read TGTGCCAGCAGCAAAGGTACGGGATGCACAGATACGCAGTATTTT.

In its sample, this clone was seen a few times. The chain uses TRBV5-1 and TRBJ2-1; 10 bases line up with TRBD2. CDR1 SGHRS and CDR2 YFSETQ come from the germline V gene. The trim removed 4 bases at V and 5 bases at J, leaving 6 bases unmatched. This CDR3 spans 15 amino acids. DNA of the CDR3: TGCGCCAGCAGCAAATGGACTAGCGGTAACAATGAGCAGTTCTTC. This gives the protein CASSKWTSGNNEQFF.

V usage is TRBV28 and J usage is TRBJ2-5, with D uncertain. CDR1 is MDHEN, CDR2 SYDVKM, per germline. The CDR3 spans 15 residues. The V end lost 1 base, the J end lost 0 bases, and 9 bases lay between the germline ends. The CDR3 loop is CASSLSLRYQETQYF. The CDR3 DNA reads TGTGCCAGCAGTTTATCTCTCCGGTACCAAGAGACCCAGTACTTC.

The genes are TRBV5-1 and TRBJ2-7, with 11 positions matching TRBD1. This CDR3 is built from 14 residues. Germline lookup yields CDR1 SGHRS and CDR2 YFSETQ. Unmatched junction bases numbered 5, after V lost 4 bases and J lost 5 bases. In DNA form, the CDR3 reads TGCGCCAGCAGCAGATGGACAGGGGGCAACGAGCAGTACTTC. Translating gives CASSRWTGGNEQYF.

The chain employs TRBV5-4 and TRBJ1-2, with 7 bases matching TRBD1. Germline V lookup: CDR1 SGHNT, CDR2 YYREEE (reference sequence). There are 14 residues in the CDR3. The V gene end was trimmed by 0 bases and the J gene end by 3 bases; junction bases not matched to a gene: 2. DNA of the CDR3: TGTGCCAGCAGCTTGGACAGGGGCTACTATGGCTACACCTTC. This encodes CASSLDRGYYGYTF. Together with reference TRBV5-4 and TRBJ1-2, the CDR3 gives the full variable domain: ETGVTQSPTHLIKTRGQQVTLRCSSQSGHNTVSWYQQALGQGPQFIFQYYREEENGRGNFPPRFSGLQFPNYSSELNVNALELDDSALYLCASSLDRGYYGYTFGSGTRLTVV.

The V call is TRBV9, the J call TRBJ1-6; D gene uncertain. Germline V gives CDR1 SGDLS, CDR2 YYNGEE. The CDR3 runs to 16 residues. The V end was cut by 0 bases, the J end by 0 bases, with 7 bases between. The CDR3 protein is CASSVGASSYNSPLHF. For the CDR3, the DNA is TGTGCCAGCAGCGTAGGGGCGAGCTCCTATAATTCACCCCTCCACTTT.

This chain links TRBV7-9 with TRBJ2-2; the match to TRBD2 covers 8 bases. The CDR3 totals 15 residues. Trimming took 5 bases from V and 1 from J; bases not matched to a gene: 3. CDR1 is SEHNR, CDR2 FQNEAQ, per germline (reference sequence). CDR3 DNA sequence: TGTGCCAGCAGCCTACTAGCGGTGAACACCGGGGAGCTGTTTTTT. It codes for CASSLLAVNTGELFF.